The clone carrying this T cell receptor beta chain was seen once. This sample stems from a study of technical replicates of blood from a few donors. The assay was immunoSEQ multiplex PCR, and TCRdb's table has in-frame clones only and misses some. Counted here are roughly 80,000 clones, roughly nine tenths occurring once; the ten biggest clones make up less than 0.3%. V lost 0 bases and J lost 7, with 9 bases in between. The V gene's germline CDR1 is MNHNY and CDR2 SVGAGI (reference sequence). CDR3 length: 13 residues. Sequencing input: T cells isolated from PBMCs. The rearrangement joins TRBV6-6 to TRBJ2-5, with TRBD1 as a possible D gene (5 bases). This receptor was taken from a human donor in good health. The CDR3 reads CASSYSSQGTQYF. DNA of the CDR3: TGTGCCAGCAGTTACTCGTCCCAGGGGACCCAGTACTTC.